The 20 T cell receptor beta chains below all came from one sample that was sequenced in a study of blood T cell repertoires in COVID-19. The data were produced by immunoSEQ multiplex PCR, yet TCRdb's version contains in-frame clones alone and is incomplete. The data show under 250,000 clones, 86% seen once. The sequencing input was peripheral blood. These receptors all stem from a woman aged 55-69 years who had recovered from COVID-19.

The chain links TRBV7-4 to TRBJ2-7; tentatively, D is TRBD1 (6 bases). Germline CDR1 is SGHVT and CDR2 is SQSDAQ. The germline V and J ends were trimmed by 1 base and 4 bases, with 17 bases remaining between them. The CDR3 is made up of 16 amino acids. CDR3 sequence reads: CASSLVVDRAWYEQYF. The DNA of the CDR3 is TGTGCCAGCAGCTTAGTTGTGGACAGAGCGTGGTACGAGCAGTACTTC.

The rearrangement links TRBV7-3 to TRBJ1-2; 7 bases fit TRBD1. In germline, CDR1 is SGHTA, CDR2 FQGTGA. V shed 1 base and J 7 bases; nucleotides not matched to a gene: 9. There are 15 residues in the CDR3. CDR3 coding DNA: TGTGCCAGCAGCTTAATGGGGACAGCCAGTCTTGGCTACACCTTC. It encodes CASSLMGTASLGYTF.

This sequence joins TRBV3-1 (or the pseudogene TRBV3-2) and TRBJ2-7; 10 positions agree with TRBD1. The CDR3 length is 17 residues. Losses at the gene ends were 3 bases for V and 5 bases for J; bases not matched to a gene: 13. Germline lookup yields CDR1 LGHDT and CDR2 YNNKEL (reference sequence). CDR3: CASSQTIPGQGFHEQYF. The CDR3 bases are TGTGCCAGCAGCCAGACTATCCCGGGACAGGGGTTCCACGAGCAGTACTTC.

The chain carries TRBV4-3 and TRBJ1-1, with TRBD1 matching 9 bases. The V segment lost 3 bases and the J segment 5 bases; nucleotides outside the gene matches: 7. CDR3 length: 15 amino acids. CDR1 is LGHNA and CDR2 is YSLEER in the germline V gene. Written as DNA, the CDR3 is TGCGCCAGCAGCCACCAAGACAGGGGGGGTACTGAAGCTTTCTTT. Residues: CASSHQDRGGTEAFF.

Here the CDR3 reads CASTRTGSPHEQFF. The CDR3, as DNA: TGTGCCAGCACCCGGACAGGTTCCCCCCATGAGCAGTTCTTC. The V and J genes are TRBV6-5 and TRBJ2-1; 7 nucleotides match TRBD1. V dropped 7 bases and J dropped 8; count of bases not matched to a gene: 11. The CDR3 sequence is 14 residues long. The germline gives CDR1 MNHEY, CDR2 SVGAGI.

This sequence joins TRBV5-1 and TRBJ2-2; unclear D gene. Germline V gene sequence: CDR1 SGHRS, CDR2 YFSETQ. V was pared by 3 bases and J by 0 bases, with 9 bases between. The CDR3 extends over 15 amino acids. CDR3 sequence reads: CASSYEAANTGELFF. The CDR3 bases are TGCGCCAGCAGCTATGAGGCCGCGAACACCGGGGAGCTGTTTTTT.

The rearrangement joins TRBV5-1 to TRBJ2-7; 10 positions agree with TRBD2. This CDR3 has 13 residues. Unmatched junction bases numbered 2, after V lost 3 bases and J lost 5 bases. The germline V gene has CDR1 SGHRS and CDR2 YFSETQ. The CDR3 nucleotides read TGCGCCAGCAGCTCCGGGACTAGCGACGAGCAGTACTTC. Translated: CASSSGTSDEQYF. The whole variable domain, remainder taken from reference TRBV5-1 and TRBJ2-7, is KAGVTQTPRYLIKTRGQQVTLSCSPISGHRSVSWYQQTPGQGLQFLFEYFSETQRNKGNFPGRFSGRQFSNSRSEMNVSTLELGDSALYLCASSSGTSDEQYFGPGTRLTVT.

The CDR3 is CASSIGGQGREQFF. The CDR3 DNA follows: TGTGCCAGTAGTATCGGTGGACAGGGGAGGGAGCAGTTCTTC. The chain uses TRBV19 and TRBJ2-1; TRBD1 agrees at 9 bases. The CDR3 runs 14 residues. J lost 10 bases, V lost 3 bases, and 7 bases had no gene match. In germline, CDR1 is LNHDA, CDR2 SQIVND (reference sequence).

The chain's CDR3 is CANPYWTEDKETQYF. As DNA, the CDR3 is TGTGCCAACCCGTATTGGACAGAAGATAAAGAGACCCAGTACTTC. The chain couples TRBV19 to TRBJ2-5; perhaps TRBD1 as D (6 bases). Trimming took off 10 bases at V and 3 bases at J, with 21 bases between the two ends. The CDR3 covers 15 residues. Germline-derived CDR1 and CDR2 are LNHDA and SQIVND (reference sequence).

The table lists this clone with a few counts. The gene calls are TRBV25-1 and TRBJ2-3; TRBD1 might be the D (6 bases). Looked up from germline, CDR1 is MGHDK and CDR2 is SYGVNS. This CDR3 has 14 amino acids. The ends were cut back, 4 bases at V and 5 bases at J, with 13 bases in the middle. The CDR3 bases are TGTGCCAGCAGTGGTACAGGGCGTAGAGATACGCAGTATTTT. It specifies CASSGTGRRDTQYF.

This clone has a handful of counts. The chain combines TRBV3-1 (or the pseudogene TRBV3-2) with TRBJ2-7; 8 positions agree with TRBD2. CDR3 length: 14 amino acids. Unmatched junction bases numbered 2, after V lost 2 bases and J lost 2 bases. CDR1 LGHDT and CDR2 YNNKEL come from the germline V gene (reference sequence). DNA of the CDR3: TGTGCCAGCAGCCAAACTAGCGGTCCCTACGAGCAGTACTTC. Its translation: CASSQTSGPYEQYF.

This clone has only one observation. This chain joins TRBV3-1 (or the pseudogene TRBV3-2) and TRBJ2-1; D not certain. Trimming stripped 4 bases from V and 0 bases from J, with 10 bases between. The germline V gene has CDR1 LGHDT and CDR2 YNNKEL (reference sequence). There are 15 residues in the CDR3. CDR3 amino acids: CASSPLWSSYNEQFF. CDR3 bases: TGTGCCAGCAGCCCCCTGTGGAGCTCCTACAATGAGCAGTTCTTC.

This chain uses TRBV5-4 with TRBJ2-1, with 9 nucleotides matching TRBD2. Germline V gene sequence: CDR1 SGHNT, CDR2 YYREEE (reference sequence). The trim removed 0 bases at V and 7 bases at J, leaving 5 bases unmatched. CDR3 size: 15 residues. The CDR3 nucleotides are TGTGCCAGCAGCTTGGTTGCGGGGGGGCTTAATGAGCAGTTCTTC. This codes for CASSLVAGGLNEQFF. Full variable domain (outside the CDR3, taken from reference TRBV5-4 and TRBJ2-1): ETGVTQSPTHLIKTRGQQVTLRCSSQSGHNTVSWYQQALGQGPQFIFQYYREEENGRGNFPPRFSGLQFPNYSSELNVNALELDDSALYLCASSLVAGGLNEQFFGPGTRLTVL.

The chain uses TRBV6-5 and TRBJ2-7; D is uncertain. This CDR3 has 14 residues. Germline CDR1 MNHEY, CDR2 SVGAGI. Trimming cost V 0 bases and J 3 bases, with 9 bases left between them. This CDR3 reads CASSYSSLFYEQYF. The CDR3 nucleotides read TGTGCCAGCAGTTACTCGTCACTCTTCTACGAGCAGTACTTC.

V and J are TRBV6-5 and TRBJ2-3; TRBD2 matches at 15 bases. Per the germline V gene, CDR1 is MNHEY and CDR2 is SVGAGI. V shed 4 bases, J shed 7 bases, and the junction held 3 bases outside the gene matches. The CDR3 has 15 amino acids. In DNA form, the CDR3 reads TGTGCCAGCAGTTTCGGGACTAGCGGGGGGTATACGCAGTATTTT. Residues: CASSFGTSGGYTQYF.

The chain uses TRBV5-1 and TRBJ1-6; a weak D match, TRBD1 (5 bases). The CDR3 is 15 amino acids. V was pared by 1 base and J by 6 bases, with 11 bases between. In germline, CDR1 is SGHRS, CDR2 YFSETQ. The CDR3: CASSLTPDSNSPLHF. CDR3 in DNA: TGCGCCAGCAGCTTGACCCCCGACAGTAATTCACCCCTCCACTTT. Combining the CDR3 with reference TRBV5-1 and TRBJ1-6 gives the whole variable domain KAGVTQTPRYLIKTRGQQVTLSCSPISGHRSVSWYQQTPGQGLQFLFEYFSETQRNKGNFPGRFSGRQFSNSRSEMNVSTLELGDSALYLCASSLTPDSNSPLHFGNGTRLTVT.

V is TRBV27 and J is TRBJ1-2, with D possibly matching TRBD1 (5 bases). Trimming removed 8 bases at V and 11 bases at J, with 27 bases between. The CDR3 is 15 residues long. The germline CDR1 and CDR2 sequences are MNHEY and SMNVEV (reference sequence). The CDR3 nucleotides are TGTGCCAGCTCCCCGGAAGGGAGGGGCGGTATGGGTTACACCTTC. It is translated as CASSPEGRGGMGYTF.

The CDR3 DNA is TGCGCCAGCAAACTTAACCCCCAAGAGACCCAGTACTTC. It encodes CASKLNPQETQYF. The chain uses TRBV5-1 and TRBJ2-5; unclear D gene. The CDR3 loop spans 13 amino acids. Germline assignment: CDR1 SGHRS and CDR2 YFSETQ. The V end was cut by 6 bases, the J end by 1 base, with 10 bases between.

A note on this clone: Other nucleotide sequences in the sample specify the same CDR3. V is TRBV7-2 and J is TRBJ2-7, with 9 bases fitting TRBD1. Germline V gene data show CDR1 as SGHTA and CDR2 as FQGNSA. The CDR3 covers 14 residues. Trimming took 1 base from V and 2 from J; bases not matched to a gene: 0. The CDR3, as DNA: TGTGCCAGCAGCTTAGGACAGGGGGCCTACGAGCAGTACTTC. Amino acid sequence: CASSLGQGAYEQYF.

The chain links TRBV5-1 to TRBJ2-3; TRBD2 aligns across 7 bases. The CDR3 loop spans 16 amino acids. V was pared by 3 bases and J by 2 bases, with 9 bases of the junction left unmatched. In germline, CDR1 is SGHRS, CDR2 YFSETQ. The CDR3 DNA reads as TGCGCCAGCAGCTCTGGCCTTAGCGGGTACACAGATACGCAGTATTTT. It codes for CASSSGLSGYTDTQYF.